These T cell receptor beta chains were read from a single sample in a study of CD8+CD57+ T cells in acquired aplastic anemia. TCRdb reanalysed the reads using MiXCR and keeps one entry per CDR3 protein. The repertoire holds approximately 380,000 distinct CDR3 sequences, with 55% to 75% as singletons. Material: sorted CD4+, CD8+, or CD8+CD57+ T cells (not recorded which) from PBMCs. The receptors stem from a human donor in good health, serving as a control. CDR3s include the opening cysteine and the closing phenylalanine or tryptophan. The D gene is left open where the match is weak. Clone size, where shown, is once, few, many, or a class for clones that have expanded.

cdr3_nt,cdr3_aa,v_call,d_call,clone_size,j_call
TGTGCCAGCAGTACAAAAGACAGTTCTAACACTGAAGCTTTCTTT,CASSTKDSSNTEAFF,TRBV2,.,many,TRBJ1-1
TGCAGTGCTAGGGGGGGATACAATCAGCCCCAGCATTTT,CSARGGYNQPQHF,TRBV20-1,.,.,TRBJ1-5
TGTGCCAGCAGCTTGGAGGGACACCATATAGCCAACGAGCAGTACTTC,CASSLEGHHIANEQYF,TRBV7-2,.,once,TRBJ2-7
TGTGCCAGCAGCTTATTGGCTCACCCCTACGAGCAGTACTTC,CASSLLAHPYEQYF,TRBV11-3,.,.,TRBJ2-7
TGCGCCAGCAGCCCCCGGGCAGGGGCACGTTCACCCCTCCACTTT,CASSPRAGARSPLHF,TRBV7-8,.,once,TRBJ1-6
TGTGCCAGCACCCTGCGGGGGGAGCTGTTTTTT,CASTLRGELFF,TRBV2,.,few,TRBJ2-2
TGTGCCAGCAGCTCAACCCACGCAGCGACTGGATGGGGGGATGAGCAGTTCTTC,CASSSTHAATGWGDEQFF,TRBV5-4,.,.,TRBJ2-1
TGTGCCAGCAGTTATGGGGTAGCTAACTATGGCTACACCTTC,CASSYGVANYGYTF,TRBV10-3,.,.,TRBJ1-2
TGTGCCAGCAGGACAGGGAACCATTCCCTCCTCCACTTT,CASRTGNHSLLHF,TRBV7-2,TRBD1,.,TRBJ1-6
TGCAGTGCTAGAGAGCAGGTTTCCGAGGAACTGTTTTTT,CSAREQVSEELFF,TRBV20-1,.,.,TRBJ1-4
TGTGCCAGCAGCGACCTGCTAGCGGGGCAAACAGATACGTACTTC,CASSDLLAGQTDTYF,TRBV7-3,TRBD2,.,TRBJ2-5
TGTGCCAGCAGCGTAGGCTCTAACAGGGCCGAGCAGTACTTC,CASSVGSNRAEQYF,TRBV9,.,many,TRBJ2-7
TGTGCCAGCAGCCCTAAGGCAAATGAAAAACTGTACTTT,CASSPKANEKLYF,TRBV7-2,.,.,TRBJ2-5
TGCAGTGCAACAACAGGGGGCTCTGAAGCTTTCTTT,CSATTGGSEAFF,TRBV20-1,TRBD1,.,TRBJ1-1
TGCGCCAGCAGTGTAGGGTTTGACGAGCAGTACTTC,CASSVGFDEQYF,TRBV7-2,.,few,TRBJ2-7
TGCGCCAGCAGCCCGACAGGAATAGGCTACACCTTC,CASSPTGIGYTF,TRBV7-3,.,.,TRBJ1-2